Listed below are T cell receptor beta chains from one sample, sequenced in a study of neurological immune-mediated disorders. TCRdb reprocessed the 5' RACE reads with MiXCR, giving one entry per CDR3 protein. In the table there are 35,000 to 40,000 distinct CDR3 sequences, roughly 10% of which are singletons. The sequenced sample was PBMCs. The source is a man in his 60s with HTLV-1-associated myelopathy (HAM/TSP). Each CDR3 is given with its conserved first and last residue. Each record gives: D gene, J gene, clone size, V gene, CDR3 DNA, CDR3 protein. D genes are given only for firm matches. Expanded clones get a size class; other rows say once, few or many, or leave the size out.

NA TRBJ1-2 many TRBV6-1 TGTGCCAGCAGTAGGCAGGGCGGGTTTGGCTACACCTTC CASSRQGGFGYTF
NA TRBJ2-7 many TRBV21-1 TGTGCCAGCAGCAAAGCGCTTTGGGCCACGGGCCAGGTGACCAGGACTAGCGGGAAGTACGAGCAGTACTTC CASSKALWATGQVTRTSGKYEQYF
TRBD2 TRBJ2-7 many TRBV6-2/TRBV6-3 TGTGCCAGCAGTGTACTAGCGGGAGGCGACGAGCAGTACTTC CASSVLAGGDEQYF
TRBD1 TRBJ2-5 medium-sized TRBV24-1 TGTGCCACCAGCAAGAGACAGGGGCTAGGGGAGACCCAGTACTTC CATSKRQGLGETQYF
NA TRBJ2-2 many TRBV9 TGTGCCAGCAGCCCGACCGGGGGCAGCGGGGAGCTGTTTTTT CASSPTGGSGELFF
NA TRBJ2-7 many TRBV25-1 TGTGCCAGCAGTGAATGGGAGGGGGCAATGCACGAGCAGTACTTC CASSEWEGAMHEQYF
TRBD1 TRBJ2-5 many TRBV6-5 TGTGCCAGCAGTACGGGGACAGGGAAAGAGACCCAGTACTTC CASSTGTGKETQYF
NA TRBJ2-7 many TRBV29-1 TGCAGCGTAGGTGGACTCAACTACGAGCAGTACTTC CSVGGLNYEQYF
NA TRBJ2-7 many TRBV21-1 TGTGCCAGGGGGAACCTGGACGGCACCTACGAGCAGTACTTC CARGNLDGTYEQYF
TRBD2 TRBJ2-1 many TRBV3-1 TGTGCCAGCAGCCAAGATTTGGGACTAGCGGGAAGGAATGAGCAGTTCTTC CASSQDLGLAGRNEQFF
NA TRBJ1-5 many TRBV6-2/TRBV6-3 TGTGCCAGCAGTTACTTCGGGGCCGGGGGCAATCAGCCCCAGCATTTT CASSYFGAGGNQPQHF
TRBD2 TRBJ2-7 many TRBV7-3 TGTGCCAGCAACAACTTGCGGGAGCTCCCCTACGAGCAGTACTTC CASNNLRELPYEQYF
NA TRBJ1-6 many TRBV5-5 TGTGCCAGCAGTTCGGTGGGGGGCAATTCACCCCTCCACTTT CASSSVGGNSPLHF
TRBD1 TRBJ2-5 many TRBV2 TGTGCCATGGCGGGCAGGGGGCTCGGAGAGACCCAGTACTTC CAMAGRGLGETQYF
TRBD1 TRBJ2-7 many TRBV5-5 TGTGCCAGCAGCTTAAGTGGGACAGGCTCCTACGAGCAGTACTTC CASSLSGTGSYEQYF
NA TRBJ2-1 many TRBV24-1 TGTGCCACCAGTGATTTTGGAGGGGGTCGTGAGCAGTTCTTC CATSDFGGGREQFF
NA TRBJ2-1 medium-sized TRBV29-1 TGCAGCGGGGGGGGACAGACCAATGAGCAGTTCTTC CSGGGQTNEQFF
NA TRBJ1-5 many TRBV5-6 TGTGCCAGCAGCTCCGCCCGCGGTCAGCCCCAGCATTTT CASSSARGQPQHF
NA TRBJ1-1 many TRBV29-1 TGCAGCGTTGAGGCCAGAATGAACACTGAAGCTTTCTTT CSVEARMNTEAFF
TRBD2 TRBJ2-1 many TRBV10-1 TGCGCCAGCAGTGACGGGGGGGGGCCCAATGAGCAGTTCTTC CASSDGGGPNEQFF
NA TRBJ1-2 many TRBV20-1 TGCAGTGCTAGAGATAATGGCTACACCTTC CSARDNGYTF
NA TRBJ2-7 many TRBV20-1 TGCAGTGCTAGAGACGGCGTCCGGTACGAGCAGTACTTC CSARDGVRYEQYF
TRBD2 TRBJ2-4 NA TRBV7-2 TGTGCCAGCAGCTTAGGGGCTAGCGGGAGAGGGAACATTCAGTACTTC CASSLGASGRGNIQYF
NA TRBJ2-3 many TRBV29-1 TGCAGCGTTCAGGGGGGGGAAGATACGCAGTATTTT CSVQGGEDTQYF
NA TRBJ2-4 NA TRBV7-9 TGTGCCAGCATCCCGGACCTGGTCACAGATACGCAGTACTTC CASIPDLVTDTQYF
NA TRBJ2-7 medium-sized TRBV12-3/TRBV12-4 TGTGCCAGCAGTTTAGATGGCGTCTACGAGCAGTACTTC CASSLDGVYEQYF
TRBD1 TRBJ2-5 many TRBV20-1 TGCAGTGCTGCTCCCAAACAGGGGGCGGACCGGGAGACCCAGTACTTC CSAAPKQGADRETQYF
TRBD1 TRBJ1-3 many TRBV5-1 TGCGCCAGCAGCAAGGACAGGGGGCGTCTAACCCCCCGTAACACCATATATTTT CASSKDRGRLTPRNTIYF
NA TRBJ2-7 many TRBV28 TGTGCCAGCAGTTTATGGGCCTTAAACCACGAGCAGTACTTC CASSLWALNHEQYF
NA TRBJ2-1 many TRBV29-1 TGCAGCGTTGGAGGGGGTTCTGCGTTTAAAAATGAGCAGTTCTTC CSVGGGSAFKNEQFF
TRBD2 TRBJ2-1 NA TRBV10-3 TGTGCCATCAGTGAGTCGAGAGGGAAAGCGGGAGGGGAATACAATGAGCAGTTCTTC CAISESRGKAGGEYNEQFF
NA TRBJ1-3 many TRBV3-1 TGTGCCAGCAGCCAAGATCGGGTGGGGCCTGACCCTGGAAACACCATATATTTT CASSQDRVGPDPGNTIYF
TRBD1 TRBJ2-5 many TRBV5-1 TGCGCCAGCAGCACAACAGGGGGCACAGAGACCCAGTACTTC CASSTTGGTETQYF
NA TRBJ1-1 NA TRBV29-1 TGCAGCGTTGGCAGGAATCGGGGGAACACTGAAGCTTTCTTT CSVGRNRGNTEAFF
NA TRBJ1-1 many TRBV7-8 TGTGCCAGCAGCTTATGGAATAATGGGGTGAACACTGAAGCTTTCTTT CASSLWNNGVNTEAFF
TRBD2 TRBJ2-7 many TRBV20-1 TGCAGTGCTAGAGGGCCGCGGGGGAACGAGCAGTACTTC CSARGPRGNEQYF
TRBD2 TRBJ2-7 many TRBV4-1 TGCGCCAGCAGCCAAGCGGCGGGAGGGAACGAGCAGTACTTC CASSQAAGGNEQYF
NA TRBJ2-3 NA TRBV11-2 TGTGCCAGCAGCTTAGTTTCGTCAGATACGCAGTATTTT CASSLVSSDTQYF
TRBD2 TRBJ2-1 many TRBV3-1 TGTGCCAGCAGTGTTAGCGGGAGTCCGGATGAGCAGTTCTTC CASSVSGSPDEQFF
TRBD2 TRBJ2-3 many TRBV5-1 TGCGCCAGCAGCTTGGGTAGCGGGAGATCTGGAGATACGCAGTATTTT CASSLGSGRSGDTQYF
TRBD2 TRBJ2-2 many TRBV12-3/TRBV12-4 TGTGCCAGCAGTTTCTTGCGCGAGACTAGCCTCACCGGGGAGCTGTTTTTT CASSFLRETSLTGELFF